A single sample is the source of the 25 T cell receptor beta chains below, sequenced in a study of cytomegalovirus exposure and HLA in healthy donors. Measured with immunoSEQ multiplex PCR; TCRdb has only the in-frame clones, and not every one. The sample includes over 75,000 clones, 85% seen only once; the top ten take about 20%. Material: PBMCs. The source is a man younger than 30 in good health and CMV-seropositive.

This clone ranks as medium-sized (0.01 to 0.1%). This chain joins TRBV19 and TRBJ1-2; a weak D match, TRBD1 (5 bases). Trimming cost V 5 bases and J 4 bases, with 17 bases left between them. Germline values: CDR1 LNHDA, CDR2 SQIVND (reference sequence). CDR3 length: 15 residues. Written as DNA, the CDR3 is TGTGCCAGTAGTTCTCAAACGACAGACATCTATGGCTACACCTTC. Amino acid sequence: CASSSQTTDIYGYTF.

This clone has just a few counts. The J gene is TRBJ1-2, the V gene TRBV7-9, with D possibly TRBD1 on 5 matching bases. This CDR3 has 15 amino acids. Trimming took 3 bases from V and 7 from J, leaving 18 bases between them. The germline gives CDR1 SEHNR, CDR2 FQNEAQ (reference sequence). The CDR3 sequence: CASSFGSGGAGGYTF. The DNA for the CDR3 is TGTGCCAGCAGCTTTGGGTCGGGAGGGGCCGGTGGCTACACCTTC.

The table lists this clone with a few counts. The V gene is TRBV7-9, the J gene TRBJ1-4; D gene unclear. V was pared by 5 bases and J by 6 bases, with 19 bases between. In germline, CDR1 is SEHNR, CDR2 FQNEAQ (reference sequence). This CDR3 has 16 residues. The CDR3 DNA is TGTGCCAGCAGCCTGGGTGGTCACAGTAGAGATGAAAAACTGTTTTTT. Residues: CASSLGGHSRDEKLFF.

The chain employs TRBV5-1 and TRBJ2-1; possible D gene TRBD2, 6 bases. Trimming cost V 4 bases and J 7 bases, with 15 bases left between them. Germline loops: CDR1 SGHRS, CDR2 YFSETQ. The CDR3 is made up of 14 amino acids. The CDR3 coding sequence is TGCGCCAGCAGCGTATCTAGCGAAACGAATGAGCAGTTCTTC. Translated, it gives CASSVSSETNEQFF.

This chain uses TRBV10-1 with TRBJ2-7, with TRBD1 as a possible D gene (5 bases). The CDR3 spans 16 residues. V gave up 5 bases and J gave up 2 bases, with 19 bases separating them. Looked up from germline, CDR1 is WNHNN and CDR2 is SYGVQD (reference sequence). CDR3 sequence reads: CASSNARSGIAYEQYF. DNA for the CDR3: TGCGCCAGCAGTAATGCGCGTTCAGGGATTGCCTACGAGCAGTACTTC.

This chain connects TRBV7-3 to TRBJ2-3, with 7 nucleotides matching TRBD1. With 5 bases clipped from V and 1 base from J, the junction kept 6 bases outside the gene matches. Per the germline V gene, CDR1 is SGHTA and CDR2 is FQGTGA. This CDR3 has 15 residues. CDR3 sequence (DNA): TGTGCCAGCAGCCGACAGGGTCGGGGCACAGATACGCAGTATTTT. Protein: CASSRQGRGTDTQYF.

The chain recombines TRBV11-2 with TRBJ2-7; D is possibly TRBD2 (6 bases). Germline V gives CDR1 SGHAT, CDR2 FQNNGV. The CDR3 contains 17 residues. V shed 4 bases and J shed 0 bases, with 19 bases lying between them. The CDR3 here is CASSSHTPLSGSYEQYF. CDR3 DNA: TGTGCCAGCAGCTCTCATACCCCCCTTAGCGGCTCCTACGAGCAGTACTTC.

The gene calls are TRBV2 and TRBJ2-1; TRBD2 matches at 10 bases. The CDR3 loop spans 19 amino acids. CDR1 SNHLY and CDR2 FYNNEI come from the germline V gene. The V gene end was trimmed by 4 bases and the J gene end by 0 bases; junction bases not matched to a gene: 12. CDR3 amino acids: CASSGSSGRAASSYNEQFF. CDR3 nucleotides: TGTGCCAGCAGTGGGTCGAGCGGGAGGGCCGCAAGCTCCTACAATGAGCAGTTCTTC.

This clone came up once. The rearrangement joins TRBV28 to TRBJ1-3, with D possibly matching TRBD1 (6 bases). Germline lookup yields CDR1 MDHEN and CDR2 SYDVKM. Trimming left V 3 bases short and J 0 bases short, with 9 bases between. This CDR3 comprises 15 residues. CDR3 nucleotides: TGTGCCAGCAGTTTCGGACAGAGCTCTGGAAACACCATATATTTT. Protein sequence: CASSFGQSSGNTIYF. Based on the CDR3 plus reference TRBV28 and TRBJ1-3, the full variable domain is DVKVTQSSRYLVKRTGEKVFLECVQDMDHENMFWYRQDPGLGLRLIYFSYDVKMKEKGDIPEGYSVSREKKERFSLILESASTNQTSMYLCASSFGQSSGNTIYFGEGSWLTVV.

This clone was observed once. This chain connects TRBV7-9 to TRBJ1-3; 8 bases are shared with TRBD1. Germline loops: CDR1 SEHNR, CDR2 FQNEAQ (reference sequence). J lost 0 bases, V lost 5 bases, and 6 bases had no gene match. CDR3 length: 16 amino acids. CDR3 amino acids: CASSPSQGVSGNTIYF. CDR3 nucleotides: TGTGCCAGCAGCCCTTCACAGGGGGTCTCTGGAAACACCATATATTTT.

The chain is built from TRBV28 and TRBJ2-5, with 11 nucleotides matching TRBD2. In germline, CDR1 is MDHEN, CDR2 SYDVKM. The CDR3 spans 15 residues. The V and J ends lost 5 bases and 5 bases, in that order; junction bases with no gene match: 7. The DNA for the CDR3 is TGTGCCAGCAGTCCCCTGGTAGCGGGGGGGGAGACCCAGTACTTC. Translating gives CASSPLVAGGETQYF.

This clone showed up just a few times. The rearrangement uses TRBV19 and TRBJ1-2; 8 bases are shared with TRBD1. The CDR3 consists of 13 residues. The germline V gene encodes CDR1 LNHDA and CDR2 SQIVND (reference sequence). V lost 10 bases to trimming and J lost 3 bases; unmatched junction nucleotides: 7. The CDR3 is CATAGGAHYGYTF. In DNA, the CDR3 is TGTGCCACCGCAGGGGGCGCACACTATGGCTACACCTTC.

In this sample, this clone turned up a few times. This sequence joins TRBV7-9 and TRBJ2-5, with 13 bases fitting TRBD2. V lost 1 base and J lost 5; bases outside the gene matches: 10. This CDR3 contains 18 residues. CDR1 is SEHNR, CDR2 FQNEAQ, per germline (reference sequence). The CDR3 is CASSLDIPLTSGRETQYF. The DNA of the CDR3 is TGTGCCAGCAGCTTAGATATTCCACTGACTAGCGGGAGGGAGACCCAGTACTTC.

The genes are TRBV5-6 and TRBJ2-2; D is perhaps TRBD2 (5 bases). Trimming took off 4 bases at V and 3 bases at J, with 16 bases between the two ends. Germline loops: CDR1 SGHDT, CDR2 YYEEEE. The length of the CDR3 is 16 residues. The CDR3 bases are TGTGCCAGCAGCAGCTCGTCGGGGTGGGACACCGGGGAGCTGTTTTTT. Its translation: CASSSSSGWDTGELFF.

The chain has TRBV4-1 and TRBJ1-4; 7 nucleotides agree with TRBD1. The germline CDR1 and CDR2 sequences are MGHRA and YSYEKL. Germline trimming cut 0 bases from V and 5 bases from J; bases unmatched to any gene: 3. The CDR3 sequence is 15 residues long. CDR3 in amino acids: CASSQDWGQNEKLFF. The CDR3 bases are TGCGCCAGCAGCCAAGATTGGGGACAGAATGAAAAACTGTTTTTT.

This chain uses TRBV12-5 with TRBJ1-3, with a tentative D call TRBD1 (5 bases). V gave up 3 bases and J gave up 4 bases, with 10 bases separating them. The V gene's germline CDR1 is LGHNT and CDR2 FRNRAP. This CDR3 has 14 amino acids. CDR3 DNA sequence: TGTGCTAGTGGTTTCGGGGGAAGCGGAAACACCATATATTTT. It yields the protein CASGFGGSGNTIYF.

V usage is TRBV25-1 and J usage is TRBJ2-7; TRBD1 matches at 7 bases. The V segment lost 3 bases and the J segment 6 bases; nucleotides outside the gene matches: 2. CDR1 MGHDK and CDR2 SYGVNS come from the germline V gene. The CDR3 is 12 residues long. The CDR3 spells CASSEGDSEQYF. The CDR3 DNA follows: TGTGCCAGCAGTGAGGGGGACAGCGAGCAGTACTTC.

The genes are TRBV6-1 and TRBJ2-7; the match to TRBD2 covers 13 bases. The V segment lost 6 bases and the J segment 2 bases; nucleotides outside the gene matches: 4. Per germline, CDR1 MNHNS and CDR2 SASEGT. There are 15 residues in the CDR3. CDR3 region: CASRKLAGGTYEQYF. CDR3 in DNA: TGTGCCAGCAGGAAACTAGCGGGAGGGACCTACGAGCAGTACTTC.

The rearrangement uses TRBV5-4 and TRBJ2-2; 11 nucleotides match TRBD2. The length of the CDR3 is 16 residues. Losses at the gene ends were 3 bases for V and 1 base for J; bases not matched to a gene: 2. CDR1 and CDR2 from the germline V gene are SGHNT and YYREEE (reference sequence). The chain's CDR3 is CASSSLAGGNTGELFF. The CDR3 nucleotides are TGTGCCAGCAGCTCCCTAGCGGGAGGGAACACCGGGGAGCTGTTTTTT.

The chain employs TRBV6-1 and TRBJ1-2; D ambiguous. The CDR3 is 13 residues long. The V gene lost 7 bases and the J gene lost 0 bases, with 9 bases spanning the gap. The germline gives CDR1 MNHNS, CDR2 SASEGT. CDR3 DNA: TGTGCCAGCACCATCACTACTAACTATGGCTACACCTTC. It codes for CASTITTNYGYTF.

This sequence joins TRBV29-1 and TRBJ1-4, with TRBD1 identical over 7 bases. J gave up 8 bases and V 0 bases, and 9 bases lay outside the gene matches. Looked up from germline, CDR1 is SQVTM and CDR2 is ANQGSEA. CDR3 size: 15 residues. CDR3 residues: CSVEDLSGQREKLFF. In nucleotides, the CDR3 is TGCAGCGTTGAAGATTTGTCGGGACAGAGGGAAAAACTGTTTTTT.

The rearrangement joins TRBV6-5 to TRBJ2-1; 8 bases match TRBD2. Germline assignment: CDR1 MNHEY and CDR2 SVGAGI. The CDR3 is 15 amino acids. With V trimmed by 4 bases and J by 2 bases, 4 bases remained unmatched. CDR3 protein: CASSSRREAYNEQFF. In DNA, the CDR3 is TGTGCCAGCAGTTCAAGGCGGGAGGCCTACAATGAGCAGTTCTTC.

V and J are TRBV19 and TRBJ2-4; tentatively, D is TRBD2 (6 bases). CDR1 and CDR2 (germline): LNHDA, SQIVND (reference sequence). The length of the CDR3 is 17 residues. Trimming removed 1 base at V and 0 bases at J, with 13 bases between. The CDR3 loop is CASSIGDFSLAKNIQYF. CDR3 coding DNA: TGTGCCAGTAGTATAGGGGACTTTTCGCTAGCCAAAAACATTCAGTACTTC.

The V and J genes are TRBV4-1 and TRBJ1-4; D is unresolved. This CDR3 has 17 residues. Looked up from germline, CDR1 is MGHRA and CDR2 is YSYEKL. The V end lost 1 base, the J end lost 5 bases, and 17 bases lay between the germline ends. CDR3 amino acids: CASSQVLSSGANEKLFF. The CDR3 DNA reads TGCGCCAGCAGCCAAGTCCTAAGTTCCGGTGCAAATGAAAAACTGTTTTTT.

The chain combines TRBV19 with TRBJ2-1; no reliable D call. Germline CDR1 reads LNHDA; CDR2 reads SQIVND (reference sequence). Trimming pared 5 bases from V and 5 bases from J, leaving 16 bases between. This CDR3 contains 15 residues. Here the CDR3 DNA reads TGTGCCAGTAGTCGGGTCGGGTCTATGGACAATGAGCAGTTCTTC. Residues: CASSRVGSMDNEQFF.